This T cell receptor beta chain emerged from a study of blood T cell repertoires in COVID-19. Turning to the study itself: T cells, B-cell-depleted T cells, or PBMCs provided the cDNA or gDNA that served as material.

The trim removed 0 bases at V and 4 bases at J, leaving 3 bases unmatched. The CDR3 runs 15 residues. Germline V gives CDR1 LNHDA, CDR2 SQIVND (reference sequence). Using immunoSEQ multiplex PCR, the repertoire was profiled, and TCRdb retains in-frame clones only, with some absent. The repertoire consists of 200,000 to 250,000 clones, with approximately 80% occurring once and the leading ten covering roughly 4.3%. The study recruited people aged roughly 18 to 95 years across around 23 US areas. The sample comprised PBMCs or T cells enriched from blood (not recorded which). The chain uses TRBV19 and TRBJ2-7, with 10 bases lining up with TRBD2. This receptor was obtained from a man aged 25 to 40 with acute COVID-19. The CDR3 DNA reads TGTGCCAGTAGTATAGAAGCGGGGGGGTCGTACGAGCAGTACTTC. Translated: CASSIEAGGSYEQYF.